This T cell receptor beta chain was sequenced during a study of T cell repertoires in cytomegalovirus infection. TCRdb reprocessed the reads via MiXCR and lists one record per CDR3 protein. The data hold fewer than 1,000,000 distinct CDR3 sequences, with approximately 31% observed a single time. The CDR3 is 16 amino acids. Germline V lookup: CDR1 WSHSY, CDR2 SAAADI. V gave up 2 bases and J gave up 5 bases; unmatched junction bases: 6. In regard to this clonotype: The antigen is undetermined.

The sequenced sample was cultured CD8+ T cells from PBMCs, obtained from culture after CMV antigen stimulation. The V call is TRBV10-2, the J call TRBJ2-5, with 12 nucleotides matching TRBD1. The TCR comes from a human donor in good health (CMV status not recorded). Some clones in this sample may be carry-over from other donors' samples. The CDR3 DNA reads as TGCGCCAGCAGTGAGCGGGACAGGGGGCTTGGGGAGACCCAGTACTTC. Its protein is CASSERDRGLGETQYF.